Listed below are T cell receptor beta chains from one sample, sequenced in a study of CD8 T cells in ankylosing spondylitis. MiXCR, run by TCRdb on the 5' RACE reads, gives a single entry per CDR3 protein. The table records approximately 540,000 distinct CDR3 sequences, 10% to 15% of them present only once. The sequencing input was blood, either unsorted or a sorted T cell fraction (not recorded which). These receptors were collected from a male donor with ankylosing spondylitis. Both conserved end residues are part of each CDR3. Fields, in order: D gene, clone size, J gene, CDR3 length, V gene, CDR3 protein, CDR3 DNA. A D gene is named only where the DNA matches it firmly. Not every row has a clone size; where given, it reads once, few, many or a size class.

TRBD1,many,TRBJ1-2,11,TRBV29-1,CSAWDREGYTF,TGCAGCGCGTGGGACAGGGAAGGCTACACCTTC
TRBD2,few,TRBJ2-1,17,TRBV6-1,CASRTASGGFSYNEQFF,TGTGCCAGCAGGACTGCTAGCGGAGGCTTCTCCTACAATGAGCAGTTCTTC
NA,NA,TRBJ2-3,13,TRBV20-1,CSAFGGWADTQYF,TGCAGTGCTTTCGGTGGGTGGGCAGATACGCAGTATTTT
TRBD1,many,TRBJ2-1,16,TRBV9,CASSGLTGGNLNEQFF,TGTGCCAGCAGCGGTCTGACAGGGGGGAATCTAAATGAGCAGTTCTTC
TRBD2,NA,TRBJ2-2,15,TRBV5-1,CASSPSGGTTGELFF,TGCGCCAGCAGCCCTAGCGGGGGAACCACCGGGGAGCTGTTTTTT
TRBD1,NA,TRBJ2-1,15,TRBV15,CATRATGFMDNEQFF,TGTGCCACCAGGGCGACAGGGTTTATGGATAATGAGCAGTTCTTC
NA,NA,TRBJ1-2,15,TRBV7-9,CASSLDSGADYGYTF,TGTGCCAGCAGCTTAGACTCAGGGGCTGACTATGGCTACACCTTC
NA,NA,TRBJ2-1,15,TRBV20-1,CSASAVTGTGREQFF,TGCAGTGCTAGCGCCGTGACAGGGACTGGAAGGGAGCAGTTCTTC
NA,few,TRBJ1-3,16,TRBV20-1,CSARAVQGLSGNTIYF,TGCAGTGCTAGAGCCGTCCAGGGCCTCTCTGGAAACACCATATATTTT
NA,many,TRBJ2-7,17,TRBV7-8,CASSLALADHSSYEQYF,TGTGCCAGCAGCTTAGCTTTGGCAGATCATAGCTCCTACGAGCAGTACTTC
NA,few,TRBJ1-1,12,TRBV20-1,CSASRARTEAFF,TGCAGTGCTTCCAGGGCTCGGACTGAAGCTTTCTTT
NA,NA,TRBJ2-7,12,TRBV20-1,CSASRAPYEQYF,TGCAGTGCTAGCAGGGCACCCTACGAGCAGTACTTC
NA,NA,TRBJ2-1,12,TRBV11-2,CASSLDFAPQFF,TGTGCCAGCAGCTTAGATTTCGCGCCCCAGTTCTTC
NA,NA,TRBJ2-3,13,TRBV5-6,CASSLWGVDTQYF,TGTGCCAGCAGCTTGTGGGGTGTGGATACGCAGTATTTT
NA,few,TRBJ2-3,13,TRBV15,CATSRDARDTQYF,TGTGCCACCAGCAGAGATGCCCGGGATACGCAGTATTTT